This T cell receptor (beta chain) came from a study of CD8+ T cells in alopecia areata. Study background: Tofacitinib administration to treated patients was oral, at 5 to 10 mg twice daily. Study-wide results and caveats: When scalp samples are sequenced, resident alphabeta T cells of normal skin are also captured.

Isolated RNA was reverse transcribed into cDNA used as the sequencing template. The protocol was immunoSEQ multiplex PCR, while the TCRdb copy is restricted to in-frame clones and leaves out a portion. There are about 250,000 clones in the sample; about 68% occur only once, and approximately 1.2% lies in the top ten. It was from alopecia areata patients that lesional scalp punch biopsies and peripheral blood were collected. CD4+ and CD8+ T cells were sorted from PBMCs. Trimming pared 1 base from V and 5 bases from J, leaving 12 bases between. CDR1 and CDR2 from the germline V gene are LGHNA and YNFKEQ. The CDR3 sequence is 14 residues long. Points on this clone: The antigen is not known.

The sequencing used CD4+ T cells sorted from blood, collected at week 0. The source is a human donor with alopecia areata. The rearrangement uses TRBV4-2 and TRBJ2-7; D gene unclear. The CDR3 DNA reads TGTGCCAGCAGCCAAGTTGGATTGCGGCACGAGCAGTACTTC. Residues: CASSQVGLRHEQYF.